The 10 T cell receptor beta chains in this list originate from one sample, sequenced in a study of circulating CD8 cells and anti-PD-1 response in melanoma. Four subsets defined by PD-1 and/or TIGIT were sorted from live CD3+CD8+TCRalphabeta+ cells. The QIAseq Immune Repertoire TCR panel built the libraries from about 16 ng of total RNA. TCRdb redid the calling of the reads with MiXCR, one entry per CDR3 protein. The sample has about 490 distinct CDR3 sequences; 8% to 13% are singletons. Sequences were derived from CD8+ T cells from PBMCs, sampled at baseline or after one month of anti-PD-1 therapy (not recorded which). Receptors were obtained from a human donor with melanoma.

This clonotype qualifies as medium-sized. The chain employs TRBV11-2 and TRBJ2-7; TRBD1 matches 8 bases. This CDR3 has 13 amino acids. Per germline, CDR1 SGHAT and CDR2 FQNNGV. Unmatched junction bases numbered 2, after V lost 5 bases and J lost 2 bases. The CDR3 region has the DNA TGTGCCAGCAGCCGACAGGGGCCCTACGAGCAGTACTTC. Its translation: CASSRQGPYEQYF.

This clonotype is judged medium-sized. The chain combines TRBV5-6 with TRBJ2-3; tentative D call: TRBD2 (6 bases). Deletions cut 5 bases from V and 5 bases from J, with 15 bases between. CDR1 and CDR2 (germline): SGHDT, YYEEEE. CDR3 length: 14 amino acids. Here the CDR3 DNA reads TGTGCCAGCAGGAGGTTACTAGCTGAAGATACGCAGTATTTT. Protein product: CASRRLLAEDTQYF.

This clonotype is judged medium-sized (0.01 to 0.1%). The chain is built from TRBV2 and TRBJ1-1; maybe TRBD1 (5 bases). Looked up from germline, CDR1 is SNHLY and CDR2 is FYNNEI. The CDR3 consists of 13 residues. V was cut by 6 bases and J by 4 bases, with 12 bases left in between. CDR3 residues: CASRAGFGTEAFF. The CDR3 DNA reads as TGTGCCAGCAGGGCAGGGTTCGGCACTGAAGCTTTCTTT. Complete variable domain (other parts from reference TRBV2 and TRBJ1-1): EPEVTQTPSHQVTQMGQEVILRCVPISNHLYFYWYRQILGQKVEFLVSFYNNEISEKSEIFDDQFSVERPDGSNFTLKIRSTKLEDSAMYFCASRAGFGTEAFFGQGTRLTVV.

The J gene is TRBJ1-1, the V gene TRBV21-1. TRBV21-1 is a pseudogene. CDR3 length: 12 residues. DNA of the CDR3: TGTGCCAGCAGCAAGGAGTACGCTGGAGCTTTCTTT. Its translation is CASSKEYAGAFF.

This clonotype is categorized as medium-sized. CDR3 DNA: TGCAGCGTGCTACGGAACTCCACAGATACGCAGTATTTT. Encoded protein: CSVLRNSTDTQYF. The rearrangement links TRBV29-1 to TRBJ2-3; no clear D gene. The CDR3 is 13 residues long. Per the germline V gene, CDR1 is SQVTM and CDR2 is ANQGSEA. The V and J ends lost 6 bases and 2 bases respectively, with 12 bases between them.

By frequency in the sample, this clonotype is medium-sized. This chain links TRBV7-8 with TRBJ2-7; 10 bases map to TRBD1. After removal of 4 bases from V and 2 bases from J, the junction contained 8 bases not matched to a gene. Germline CDR1 and CDR2: SGHVS and FQNEAQ. This CDR3 has 16 amino acids. Here the CDR3 reads CASSSRPGQGAYEQYF. CDR3 in DNA: TGTGCCAGCAGCTCCCGCCCCGGACAGGGGGCCTACGAGCAGTACTTC.

By proportion, this clonotype is medium-sized. The chain employs TRBV19 and TRBJ2-1; D is unclear. Germline values: CDR1 LNHDA, CDR2 SQIVND (reference sequence). This CDR3 has 13 residues. Trimming stripped 4 bases from V and 4 bases from J, with 8 bases between. The CDR3 sequence: CASSTALYNEQFF. The DNA for the CDR3 is TGTGCCAGTAGTACAGCCCTATACAATGAGCAGTTCTTC.

By its share, this clonotype is large (0.1 to 1%). J is TRBJ2-7 and V is TRBV2, with D possibly being TRBD2 (6 bases). The V and J ends lost 7 bases and 2 bases respectively, with 18 bases between them. The CDR3 runs 15 residues. Germline CDR1 is SNHLY and CDR2 is FYNNEI. The CDR3 DNA is TGTGCCAGCAAAATACCCGGGACTGGAACCTACGAGCAGTACTTC. Protein: CASKIPGTGTYEQYF.

This clonotype was detected a few times. Possible read error: a much larger clone is one base away. This chain connects TRBV7-2 to TRBJ1-6, with D tentatively TRBD1 (5 bases). With 11 bases removed from V and 7 bases from J, the gap between germline ends came to 18 bases. Germline-derived CDR1 and CDR2 are SGHTA and FQGNSA. The CDR3 has 14 residues. CDR3 DNA sequence: TGTGCCTGCACCCAGGGAAAGACAAATTCACCCCTCCACTTT. Its translation: CACTQGKTNSPLHF. Drawing the rest from reference TRBV7-2 and TRBJ1-6, the complete variable domain is GAGVSQSPSNKVTEKGKDVELRCDPISGHTALYWYRQSLGQGLEFLIYFQGNSAPDKSGLPSDRFSAERTGGSVSTLTIQRTQQEDSAVYLCACTQGKTNSPLHFGNGTRLTVT.

By share of the sample, this clonotype is large. The chain employs TRBV20-1 and TRBJ2-5; TRBD2 aligns across 7 bases. V was clipped by 3 bases and J by 0 bases; unmatched bases: 4. Germline V gives CDR1 DFQATT, CDR2 SNEGSKA (reference sequence). CDR3 length equals 14 residues. The CDR3 coding sequence is TGCAGTGCTAGCCCAGCGGGGTACCAAGAGACCCAGTACTTC. Its protein product is CSASPAGYQETQYF.